A selection of T cell receptor beta chains follows, all from one sample in a study of PD-1 blockade in classical Hodgkin lymphoma. This table comes from immunoSEQ multiplex PCR, and its TCRdb copy is limited to in-frame clones, with some not included. The table shows about 150,000 clones, with less than 80% occurring only once. This specimen was peripheral blood mononuclear cells (PBMCs), taken before the second cycle of nivolumab. These receptors all come from a human donor with classical Hodgkin lymphoma. Each CDR3 is given with its conserved first and last residue. D genes are given only for firm matches. Size is omitted from some rows. Given values are once, few, many or a class for expanded clones.

V	size	D	J	CDR3	DNA
TRBV7-3	-	TRBD2	TRBJ2-2	CASSSIGLAGGRNTGELFF	TGTGCCAGCAGCTCCATAGGGCTAGCGGGAGGTCGGAACACCGGGGAGCTGTTTTTT
TRBV27	-	TRBD1	TRBJ1-4	CASSPRPYRGPAINEKLFF	TGTGCCAGCAGTCCCCGTCCCTACAGGGGGCCGGCGATTAATGAAAAACTGTTTTTT
TRBV6-5	-	TRBD1	TRBJ1-6	CASRRRQGYSPLHF	TGTGCCAGCAGACGTAGACAGGGTTATTCACCCCTCCACTTT
TRBV4-1	-	-	TRBJ2-7	CASSQDPRDPYEQYF	TGCGCCAGCAGCCAAGATCCCAGGGACCCCTACGAGCAGTACTTC
TRBV5-1	once	TRBD1	TRBJ1-2	CASSTGTGRLYGYTF	TGCGCCAGCAGCACCGGGACAGGACGCCTCTATGGCTACACCTTC
TRBV11-3	once	-	TRBJ2-3	CASSALAGTDTQYF	TGTGCCAGCAGCGCGCTGGCGGGTACAGATACGCAGTATTTT
TRBV7-2	few	-	TRBJ1-1	CASSLAPLPGGAFTEAFF	TGTGCCAGCAGCTTAGCGCCTCTCCCCGGGGGGGCGTTTACTGAAGCTTTCTTT
TRBV18	-	-	TRBJ2-5	CASSPGFGETQYF	TGTGCCAGCTCACCAGGCTTCGGAGAGACCCAGTACTTC
TRBV30	-	-	TRBJ1-3	CAWSRVAGNTIYF	TGTGCCTGGAGTCGAGTGGCTGGAAACACCATATATTTT
TRBV2	-	-	TRBJ1-1	CASKIDPPNAEAFF	TGTGCCAGCAAGATTGACCCCCCCAACGCTGAAGCTTTCTTT
TRBV21-1	-	-	TRBJ2-7	CASSKARMEVYSYEQYF	TGTGCCAGCAGCAAAGCTAGGATGGAAGTCTACTCCTACGAGCAGTACTTC
TRBV5-8	-	-	TRBJ1-4	CASSHPGGSFNEKLFF	TGTGCCAGCAGCCACCCAGGAGGCTCTTTTAATGAAAAACTGTTTTTT
TRBV18	-	-	TRBJ1-2	CASSPILTKANYGYTF	TGTGCCAGCTCACCAATCCTGACGAAGGCTAACTATGGCTACACCTTC
TRBV2	-	TRBD1	TRBJ2-7	CASSVDRGDEQYF	TGTGCCAGCAGTGTGGACAGGGGTGACGAGCAGTACTTC
TRBV9	-	-	TRBJ2-3	CASSVGPTGSTDTQYF	TGTGCCAGCAGCGTAGGGCCCACAGGGAGCACAGATACGCAGTATTTT
TRBV27	-	-	TRBJ2-7	CASSRTAPISYEQYF	TGTGCCAGCAGTCGGACAGCACCAATCTCCTACGAGCAGTACTTC
TRBV19	-	-	TRBJ1-1	CASAEYTEAFF	TGTGCCAGTGCGGAGTACACTGAAGCTTTCTTT
TRBV7-3	-	-	TRBJ1-3	CASSLNSGNTIYF	TGTGCCAGCAGCCTAAACTCTGGAAACACCATATATTTT
TRBV7-2	-	TRBD2	TRBJ2-1	CASPREGSYNEQFF	TGTGCCAGCCCACGGGAGGGGTCCTACAATGAGCAGTTCTTC
TRBV7-7	-	-	TRBJ2-3	CASSVDFSTDTQYF	TGTGCCAGCAGCGTAGACTTCAGCACAGATACGCAGTATTTT
TRBV7-2	-	-	TRBJ1-5	CASSWDIGNQPQHF	TGTGCCAGCAGCTGGGACATTGGCAATCAGCCCCAGCATTTT
TRBV19	-	TRBD1	TRBJ2-7	CASSPAGTEREQYF	TGTGCCAGTAGTCCCGCCGGGACAGAGCGCGAGCAGTACTTC
TRBV19	-	-	TRBJ1-2	CASSIQPFSNYGYTF	TGTGCCAGTAGTATTCAACCATTTTCTAACTATGGCTACACCTTC
TRBV9	-	-	TRBJ2-2	CASSDLSGTGELFF	TGTGCCAGCAGCGATCTTAGCGGCACCGGGGAGCTGTTTTTT
TRBV5-4	-	-	TRBJ2-1	CASSSEGRNEQFF	TGTGCCAGCAGCTCGGAGGGAAGGAATGAGCAGTTCTTC
TRBV6-1	few	-	TRBJ2-3	CASSEEAFRTDTQYF	TGTGCCAGCAGTGAAGAGGCATTTCGCACAGATACGCAGTATTTT
TRBV7-9	-	-	TRBJ2-4	CASSLQGTGSNIQYF	TGTGCCAGCAGCTTACAGGGTACGGGGTCAAACATTCAGTACTTC
TRBV9	-	TRBD1	TRBJ1-5	CASSAGGDRDQPQHF	TGTGCCAGCAGCGCCGGGGGGGACAGGGACCAACCCCAGCATTTT
TRBV10-3	few	-	TRBJ2-7	CAISGTSADEQYF	TGTGCCATCAGTGGGACCTCGGCGGACGAGCAGTACTTC
TRBV6-5	once	-	TRBJ2-7	CASSYGWASGEQYF	TGTGCCAGCAGTTACGGGTGGGCCTCCGGAGAGCAGTACTTC
TRBV6-5	-	-	TRBJ1-5	CAITGLSNQPQHF	TGTGCCATTACAGGGCTTAGCAATCAGCCCCAGCATTTT
TRBV5-1	-	TRBD1	TRBJ1-4	CASSQGQGHEKLFF	TGCGCCAGCAGCCAGGGACAGGGGCATGAAAAACTGTTTTTT
TRBV5-8	-	TRBD1	TRBJ1-2	CASSSGTGGYTF	TGTGCCAGCAGCTCCGGGACAGGCGGCTACACCTTC
TRBV18	-	-	TRBJ2-5	CASSRGEAETQYF	TGTGCCAGCTCACGAGGGGAGGCGGAGACCCAGTACTTC
TRBV7-9	few	-	TRBJ1-6	CASSFSGRNSPLHF	TGTGCCAGCAGCTTTTCAGGGAGGAACTCACCCCTCCACTTT